Following are 27 T cell receptor beta chains from one sample sequenced in a study of cytomegalovirus exposure and HLA in healthy donors. TCRdb's copy holds only in-frame clones and misses some; the assay was immunoSEQ multiplex PCR. The sample consists of over 200,000 clones, around 88% of them appearing once. Input material: PBMCs. All receptors come from a woman aged 18-30 years in good health and CMV-seronegative.

The chain combines TRBV28 with TRBJ1-3; tentatively, D is TRBD1 (5 bases). Germline CDR1 reads MDHEN; CDR2 reads SYDVKM. The CDR3 sequence is 12 residues long. V lost 4 bases to trimming and J lost 8 bases, with 9 bases between them. CDR3 residues: CASSSGLHTIYF. The CDR3 nucleotides are TGTGCCAGCAGTTCGGGACTACACACCATATATTTT.

The rearrangement joins TRBV19 to TRBJ2-5, with TRBD2 matching over 7 bases. V gave up 5 bases and J gave up 3 bases; unmatched junction bases: 12. CDR1 LNHDA and CDR2 SQIVND come from the germline V gene (reference sequence). The CDR3 is 16 residues long. The CDR3 sequence: CASSSPGRGGEETQYF. CDR3 DNA sequence: TGTGCCAGTAGTTCCCCAGGGCGCGGGGGAGAAGAGACCCAGTACTTC.

The V call is TRBV30, the J call TRBJ1-2; 7 bases match TRBD1. CDR1 and CDR2 (germline): GTSNPN, SVGIG (reference sequence). The CDR3 contains 15 residues. The V segment lost 0 bases and the J segment 6 bases; nucleotides outside the gene matches: 10. The CDR3 DNA reads TGTGCCTGGAGTGTACGTCGGCAGGGGGTTCATGGCTACACCTTC. It encodes CAWSVRRQGVHGYTF.

The chain couples TRBV2 to TRBJ2-3, with 9 bases identical to TRBD2. Germline CDR1 SNHLY, CDR2 FYNNEI. The CDR3 runs to 15 residues. Trimming cost V 5 bases and J 8 bases; bases outside gene matches: 11. CDR3 DNA sequence: TGTGCCAGCAGTCGGGATATAGCGGGAGTGGCTACGCAGTATTTT. This gives the protein CASSRDIAGVATQYF.

For the CDR3, the DNA is TGTGCCAGCAGCAGGCAGACAGGGAACGAGCAGTACTTC. This translates into CASSRQTGNEQYF. The rearrangement links TRBV5-4 to TRBJ2-7; 7 nucleotides line up with TRBD1. Germline lookup yields CDR1 SGHNT and CDR2 YYREEE (reference sequence). The CDR3 extends over 13 amino acids. Trimming took 4 bases from V and 5 from J; bases not matched to a gene: 6.

The chain links TRBV25-1 to TRBJ1-1; perhaps TRBD1 as D (5 bases). Germline-derived CDR1 and CDR2 are MGHDK and SYGVNS. V shed 4 bases and J shed 3 bases, with 12 bases lying between them. This CDR3 contains 14 residues. CDR3 residues: CASSANRRYTEAFF. The CDR3 DNA is TGTGCCAGCAGTGCGAACAGGCGCTACACTGAAGCTTTCTTT.

This chain connects TRBV7-9 to TRBJ2-3; TRBD1 agrees at 7 bases. The CDR3 has 11 amino acids. J gave up 11 bases and V 8 bases, and 7 bases lay outside the gene matches. Looked up from germline, CDR1 is SEHNR and CDR2 is FQNEAQ (reference sequence). CDR3 residues: CASSPGQKQYF. The CDR3 bases are TGTGCCAGCTCCCCGGGACAGAAGCAGTATTTT.

The chain links TRBV5-1 to TRBJ2-1; 7 bases align to TRBD1. The germline gives CDR1 SGHRS, CDR2 YFSETQ. The CDR3 has 13 residues. The V gene end was trimmed by 9 bases and the J gene end by 4 bases; junction bases not matched to a gene: 7. Here the CDR3 reads CATQGDVYNEQFF. The CDR3 DNA is TGCGCCACGCAGGGGGATGTTTACAATGAGCAGTTCTTC.

The V and J genes are TRBV7-2 and TRBJ2-1; a weak D match, TRBD2 (6 bases). Germline CDR1 reads SGHTA; CDR2 reads FQGNSA. Trimming cost V 4 bases and J 8 bases, with 15 bases left between them. The CDR3 is 14 amino acids. The CDR3 reads CASSSQLTSYEQFF. Here the CDR3 DNA reads TGTGCCAGCAGCTCCCAGTTGACTAGTTATGAGCAGTTCTTC. Complete variable domain (other parts from reference TRBV7-2 and TRBJ2-1): GAGVSQSPSNKVTEKGKDVELRCDPISGHTALYWYRQSLGQGLEFLIYFQGNSAPDKSGLPSDRFSAERTGGSVSTLTIQRTQQEDSAVYLCASSSQLTSYEQFFGPGTRLTVL.

This chain connects TRBV28 to TRBJ2-5, with 11 bases matching TRBD2. The V gene's germline CDR1 is MDHEN and CDR2 SYDVKM. The CDR3 has 17 amino acids. V lost 2 bases and J lost 1; bases outside the gene matches: 6. CDR3 DNA sequence: TGTGCCAGCAGTTTACTGGCTAGCGGGAGGTTCCAAGAGACCCAGTACTTC. Translating it yields CASSLLASGRFQETQYF.

The chain couples TRBV5-6 to TRBJ2-2; D ambiguous. This CDR3 has 14 residues. CDR1 and CDR2 (germline): SGHDT, YYEEEE. Trimming pared 1 base from V and 6 bases from J, leaving 10 bases between. The DNA of the CDR3 is TGTGCCAGCAGCTTGTGGCTCCCCGCCGGGGAGCTGTTTTTT. Protein: CASSLWLPAGELFF. The full variable domain, its missing parts supplied by reference TRBV5-6 and TRBJ2-2, is DAGVTQSPTHLIKTRGQQVTLRCSPKSGHDTVSWYQQALGQGPQFIFQYYEEEERQRGNFPDRFSGHQFPNYSSELNVNALLLGDSALYLCASSLWLPAGELFFGEGSRLTVL.

V and J are TRBV27 and TRBJ2-1; perhaps TRBD1 as D (5 bases). Germline V CDR1 and CDR2: MNHEY, SMNVEV (reference sequence). The CDR3 loop spans 13 amino acids. Trimming stripped 6 bases from V and 0 bases from J, with 6 bases between. The CDR3 is CASSDSSYNEQFF. The DNA of the CDR3 is TGTGCCAGCAGCGACAGCTCCTACAATGAGCAGTTCTTC.

V is TRBV5-6 and J is TRBJ2-7; the D is unclear. The germline V gene encodes CDR1 SGHDT and CDR2 YYEEEE. The V and J ends lost 5 bases and 8 bases respectively, with 17 bases between them. The CDR3 runs to 13 residues. The CDR3 loop reads CASSPNPSFKQYF. The CDR3 DNA sequence: TGTGCCAGCAGTCCGAATCCCAGTTTTAAGCAGTACTTC.

The chain couples TRBV28 to TRBJ1-3, with no clear D. The V gene lost 5 bases and the J gene lost 0 bases, with 14 bases spanning the gap. The V gene's germline CDR1 is MDHEN and CDR2 SYDVKM. CDR3 size: 16 residues. CDR3 DNA: TGTGCCAGCAGTGCGGCCGAGGGAAACTCTGGAAACACCATATATTTT. It encodes CASSAAEGNSGNTIYF. Full variable domain (outside the CDR3, taken from reference TRBV28 and TRBJ1-3): DVKVTQSSRYLVKRTGEKVFLECVQDMDHENMFWYRQDPGLGLRLIYFSYDVKMKEKGDIPEGYSVSREKKERFSLILESASTNQTSMYLCASSAAEGNSGNTIYFGEGSWLTVV.

V usage is TRBV6-6 and J usage is TRBJ1-3, with D hard to call. This CDR3 is 12 amino acids long. The germline V and J ends were trimmed by 9 bases and 4 bases, with 10 bases remaining between them. Germline lookup yields CDR1 MNHNY and CDR2 SVGAGI (reference sequence). In DNA, the CDR3 is TGTGCCAGTAGCATTTCGGGAAACACCATATATTTT. It is translated as CASSISGNTIYF.

This clone was observed a single time. V and J are TRBV11-2 and TRBJ2-3; possibly TRBD2 for D (6 bases). Germline V lookup: CDR1 SGHAT, CDR2 FQNNGV. The V gene lost 1 base and the J gene lost 7 bases, with 15 bases spanning the gap. CDR3 length: 15 residues. This chain's CDR3 is CASSLVEGGVYTQYF. DNA of the CDR3: TGTGCCAGCAGCTTAGTGGAGGGCGGGGTGTATACGCAGTATTTT. Drawing the rest from reference TRBV11-2 and TRBJ2-3, the complete variable domain is EAGVAQSPRYKIIEKRQSVAFWCNPISGHATLYWYQQILGQGPKLLIQFQNNGVVDDSQLPKDRFSAERLKGVDSTLKIQPAKLEDSAVYLCASSLVEGGVYTQYFGPGTRLTVL.

The V and J genes are TRBV27 and TRBJ2-2; 11 bases are a match to TRBD2. J gave up 2 bases and V 5 bases, and 7 bases lay outside the gene matches. Per the germline V gene, CDR1 is MNHEY and CDR2 is SMNVEV (reference sequence). This CDR3 contains 17 residues. This CDR3 reads CASSPSGRSGNTGELFF. The DNA of the CDR3 is TGTGCCAGCAGTCCTAGCGGGAGGTCGGGCAACACCGGGGAGCTGTTTTTT.

This chain connects TRBV13 to TRBJ2-5, with 8 bases fitting TRBD2. The length of the CDR3 is 18 residues. With V trimmed by 3 bases and J by 1 base, 13 bases remained unmatched. Germline CDR1 is PRHDT and CDR2 is FYEKMQ (reference sequence). The CDR3 spells CASSFRGEVAGFQETQYF. The CDR3 nucleotides are TGTGCCAGCAGCTTCAGAGGTGAGGTAGCGGGATTCCAAGAGACCCAGTACTTC. Full variable domain (remainder filled in from reference TRBV13 and TRBJ2-5): AAGVIQSPRHLIKEKRETATLKCYPIPRHDTVYWYQQGPGQDPQFLISFYEKMQSDKGSIPDRFSAQQFSDYHSELNMSSLELGDSALYFCASSFRGEVAGFQETQYFGPGTRLLVL.

The V call is TRBV7-2, the J call TRBJ2-7; 7 bases map to TRBD2. The germline V gene encodes CDR1 SGHTA and CDR2 FQGNSA. CDR3 size: 14 residues. J was trimmed by 2 bases and V by 0 bases; bases with no gene match: 1. CDR3: CASSLAGRAYEQYF. The CDR3 DNA reads TGTGCCAGCAGCTTAGCGGGGAGGGCCTACGAGCAGTACTTC.

This chain connects TRBV5-1 to TRBJ2-7, with 8 bases identical to TRBD1. This CDR3 is built from 17 residues. V lost 5 bases, J lost 3 bases, and 16 bases stayed unmatched. Germline CDR1 and CDR2: SGHRS and YFSETQ. In DNA form, the CDR3 reads TGCGCCAGCAGTTGGACAGGGCACAGCCTCCTCTACTACGAGCAGTACTTC. This gives the protein CASSWTGHSLLYYEQYF.

The chain couples TRBV4-2 to TRBJ2-7; possibly TRBD2 for D (5 bases). Trimming pared 0 bases from V and 4 bases from J, leaving 13 bases between. The CDR3 contains 15 residues. In germline, CDR1 is LGHNA, CDR2 YNFKEQ. Here the CDR3 DNA reads TGTGCCAGCAGCCAAGAACGGAGCGGCATATACGAGCAGTACTTC. Translated: CASSQERSGIYEQYF.

This sequence joins TRBV5-6 and TRBJ1-2; maybe TRBD1 (5 bases). Trimming stripped 0 bases from V and 5 bases from J, with 14 bases between. The CDR3 spans 15 residues. CDR1 is SGHDT and CDR2 is YYEEEE in the germline V gene. The CDR3 DNA reads as TGTGCCAGCAGCTTGGATGTGTTCCCAGGGTATGGCTACACCTTC. Amino acid sequence: CASSLDVFPGYGYTF.

The genes are TRBV6-5 and TRBJ1-2; 7 positions match TRBD1. The germline CDR1 and CDR2 sequences are MNHEY and SVGAGI. The CDR3 is 14 residues long. V dropped 6 bases and J dropped 4; count of bases not matched to a gene: 8. The CDR3: CASRIQGSAYGYTF. The DNA of the CDR3 is TGTGCCAGCAGAATACAGGGGTCAGCCTATGGCTACACCTTC.

This chain connects TRBV5-4 to TRBJ2-2; D remains unclear. CDR3 length equals 13 residues. The V end was cut by 4 bases, the J end by 2 bases, with 6 bases between. The germline V gene encodes CDR1 SGHNT and CDR2 YYREEE (reference sequence). This CDR3 reads CASSPGNTGELFF. CDR3 nucleotide sequence: TGTGCCAGCAGCCCAGGAAACACCGGGGAGCTGTTTTTT.

The chain links TRBV7-9 to TRBJ2-3; TRBD2 is a possible D gene (5 bases). The V end lost 4 bases, the J end lost 2 bases, and 19 bases lay between the germline ends. Germline V CDR1 and CDR2: SEHNR, FQNEAQ (reference sequence). This CDR3 contains 17 residues. CDR3 in DNA: TGTGCCAGCAGCTCCGGCGGACTTGCCGGATCCACAGATACGCAGTATTTT. Its protein product is CASSSGGLAGSTDTQYF.

The chain links TRBV28 to TRBJ1-2, with a possible D match to TRBD1 (6 bases). CDR3 length: 16 residues. Germline V gene sequence: CDR1 MDHEN, CDR2 SYDVKM. V dropped 4 bases and J dropped 1 base, with 16 bases sitting between them. The CDR3 region is CASSWAQGPFNYGYTF. In DNA form, the CDR3 reads TGTGCCAGCAGTTGGGCCCAGGGGCCTTTTAACTATGGCTACACCTTC.

CDR3 DNA: TGTGCCAGCAGTCAAGGGACTAGCGGGAGCAATGAGCAGTTCTTC. Amino acid sequence: CASSQGTSGSNEQFF. The chain joins TRBV28 to TRBJ2-1, with 14 bases lining up with TRBD2. CDR1 is MDHEN and CDR2 is SYDVKM in the germline V gene. V lost 5 bases to trimming and J lost 6 bases; unmatched junction nucleotides: 3. This CDR3 contains 15 residues. The entire variable domain, with the rest obtained from reference TRBV28 and TRBJ2-1, is as follows: DVKVTQSSRYLVKRTGEKVFLECVQDMDHENMFWYRQDPGLGLRLIYFSYDVKMKEKGDIPEGYSVSREKKERFSLILESASTNQTSMYLCASSQGTSGSNEQFFGPGTRLTVL.